This TCR beta chain was sequenced during a study of T cells after yellow fever vaccination. The wider study: Preparation used SMART-Seq v4 Ultra Low Input for the low-cell-number fractions.

V lost 0 bases and J 5 bases, leaving 14 bases between the germline ends. CDR1 and CDR2 from the germline V gene are SGHRS and YFSETQ. This CDR3 is 16 amino acids long. A 5'RACE template-switching step, the method used to make TCR cDNA, added a universal primer site and UMIs. TCRdb analysed the 5' RACE reads with MiXCR anew, one entry per CDR3 protein. The top ten clones hold around 30% of a sample with around 72,000 distinct CDR3 sequences, around 7.1% of them seen once. In this sample, this clonotype turned up a few times. The clonotype was recovered from a man between 18 and 35 years old who received the YFV17D yellow fever vaccine. This chain links TRBV5-1 with TRBJ2-2, with TRBD2 as a possible D gene (6 bases). Sample: CD8+ T cells sorted from PBMCs, taken around 10 days after the first yellow fever vaccination. This CDR3 is CASSLEGSGGTGELFF. The CDR3 DNA reads as TGCGCCAGCAGCTTGGAAGGGTCCGGGGGAACCGGGGAGCTGTTTTTT. Full variable domain (rest looked up from reference TRBV5-1 and TRBJ2-2): KAGVTQTPRYLIKTRGQQVTLSCSPISGHRSVSWYQQTPGQGLQFLFEYFSETQRNKGNFPGRFSGRQFSNSRSEMNVSTLELGDSALYLCASSLEGSGGTGELFFGEGSRLTVL.